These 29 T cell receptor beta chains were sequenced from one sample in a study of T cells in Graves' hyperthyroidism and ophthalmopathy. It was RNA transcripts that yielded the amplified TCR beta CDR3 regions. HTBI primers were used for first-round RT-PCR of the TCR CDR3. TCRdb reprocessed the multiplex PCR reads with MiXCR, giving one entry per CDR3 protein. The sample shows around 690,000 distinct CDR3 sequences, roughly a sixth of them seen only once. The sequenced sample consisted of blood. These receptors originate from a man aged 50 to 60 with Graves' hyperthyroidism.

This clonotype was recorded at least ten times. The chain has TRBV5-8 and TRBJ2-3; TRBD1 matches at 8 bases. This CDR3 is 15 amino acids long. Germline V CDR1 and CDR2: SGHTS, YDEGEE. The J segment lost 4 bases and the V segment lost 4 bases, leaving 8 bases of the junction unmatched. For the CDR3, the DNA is TGTGCCAGCAGCCAGGACAGGGCGCGGGCAGATACGCAGTATTTT. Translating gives CASSQDRARADTQYF.

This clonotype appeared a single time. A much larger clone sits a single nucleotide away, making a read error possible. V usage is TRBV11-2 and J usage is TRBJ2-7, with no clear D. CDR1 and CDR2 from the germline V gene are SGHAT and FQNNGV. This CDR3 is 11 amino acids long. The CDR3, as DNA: TGTGTCAGCACCCCGGACCGGGAGCAGTACTTC. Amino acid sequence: CVSTPDREQYF.

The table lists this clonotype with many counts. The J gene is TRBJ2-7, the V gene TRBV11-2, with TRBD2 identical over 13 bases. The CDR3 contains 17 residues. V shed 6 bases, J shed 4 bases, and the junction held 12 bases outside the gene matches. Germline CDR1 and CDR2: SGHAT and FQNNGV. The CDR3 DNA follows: TGTGCCAGCAGACTGACGCGACTAGCGGGAGGAACTTACGAGCAGTACTTC. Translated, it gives CASRLTRLAGGTYEQYF.

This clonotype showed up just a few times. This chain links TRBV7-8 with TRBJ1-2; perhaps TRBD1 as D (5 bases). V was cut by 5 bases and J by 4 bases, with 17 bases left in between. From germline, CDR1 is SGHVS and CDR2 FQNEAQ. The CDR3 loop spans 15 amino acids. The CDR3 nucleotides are TGTGCCAGCAGCCTAAGATGGGGCGCTGGCTATGGCTACACCTTC. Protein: CASSLRWGAGYGYTF.

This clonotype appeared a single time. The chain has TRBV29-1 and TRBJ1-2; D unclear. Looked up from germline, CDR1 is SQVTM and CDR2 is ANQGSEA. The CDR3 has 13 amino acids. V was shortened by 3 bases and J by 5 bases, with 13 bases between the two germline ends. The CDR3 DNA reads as TGCAGCGTTGATGTTCCTGAGGGTTATGGCTACACCTTC. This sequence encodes CSVDVPEGYGYTF.

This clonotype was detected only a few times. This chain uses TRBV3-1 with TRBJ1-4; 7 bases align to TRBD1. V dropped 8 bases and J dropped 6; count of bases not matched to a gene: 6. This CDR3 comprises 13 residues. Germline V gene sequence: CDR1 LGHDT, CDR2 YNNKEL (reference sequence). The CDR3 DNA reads TGTGCCAGCGGTGCCGGGACAGATGAAAAACTGTTTTTT. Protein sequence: CASGAGTDEKLFF.

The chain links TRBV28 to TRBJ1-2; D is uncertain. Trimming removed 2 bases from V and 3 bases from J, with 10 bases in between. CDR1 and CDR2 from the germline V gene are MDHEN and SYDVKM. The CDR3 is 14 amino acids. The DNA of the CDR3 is TGTGCCAGCAGTTTAGGGGTCGGGGACTATGGCTACACCTTC. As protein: CASSLGVGDYGYTF.

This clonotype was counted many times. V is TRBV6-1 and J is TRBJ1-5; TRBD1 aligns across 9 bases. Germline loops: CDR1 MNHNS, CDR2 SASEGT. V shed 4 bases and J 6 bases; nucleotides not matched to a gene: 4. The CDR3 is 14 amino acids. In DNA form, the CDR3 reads TGTGCCAGCAGTGTGGGACAGGGACCTCAGCCCCAGCATTTT. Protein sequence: CASSVGQGPQPQHF.

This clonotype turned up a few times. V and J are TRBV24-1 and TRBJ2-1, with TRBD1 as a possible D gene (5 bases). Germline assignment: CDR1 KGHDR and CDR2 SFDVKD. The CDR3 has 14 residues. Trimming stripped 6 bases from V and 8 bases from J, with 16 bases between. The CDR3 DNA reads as TGTGCCACCAGTCACCCCCCGCAGGGCGATGAGCAGTTCTTC. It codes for CATSHPPQGDEQFF.

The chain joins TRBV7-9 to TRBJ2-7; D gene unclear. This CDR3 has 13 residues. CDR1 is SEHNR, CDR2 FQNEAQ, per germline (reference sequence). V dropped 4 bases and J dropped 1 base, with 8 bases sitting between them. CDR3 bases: TGTGCCAGCAGCTATCAGGAATCCTACGAGCAGTACTTC. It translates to CASSYQESYEQYF.

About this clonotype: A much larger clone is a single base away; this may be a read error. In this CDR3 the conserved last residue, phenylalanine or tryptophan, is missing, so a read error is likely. CDR3 region: CASSESSGGAGELFL. Here the CDR3 DNA reads TGCGCCAGCAGTGAGTCTAGCGGGGGAGCCGGGGAGCTGTTTCTT. This chain links TRBV10-1 with TRBJ2-2, with 9 bases identical to TRBD2. With 0 bases clipped from V and 6 bases from J, the junction kept 2 bases outside the gene matches. Per germline, CDR1 WNHNN and CDR2 SYGVQD (reference sequence). This CDR3 comprises 15 residues.

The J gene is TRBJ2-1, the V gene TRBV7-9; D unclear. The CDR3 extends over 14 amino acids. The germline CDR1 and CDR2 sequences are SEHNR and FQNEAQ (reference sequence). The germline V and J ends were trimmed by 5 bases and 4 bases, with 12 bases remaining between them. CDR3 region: CASSTTGSYNEQFF. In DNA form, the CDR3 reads TGTGCCAGCAGCACGACGGGCTCGTACAATGAGCAGTTCTTC.

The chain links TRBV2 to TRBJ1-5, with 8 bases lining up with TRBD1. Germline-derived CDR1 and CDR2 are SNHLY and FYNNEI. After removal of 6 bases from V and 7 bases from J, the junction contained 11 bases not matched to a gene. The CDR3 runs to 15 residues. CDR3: CASRGGQGKEQPQHF. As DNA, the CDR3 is TGTGCCAGCAGGGGCGGACAGGGAAAAGAACAGCCCCAGCATTTT.

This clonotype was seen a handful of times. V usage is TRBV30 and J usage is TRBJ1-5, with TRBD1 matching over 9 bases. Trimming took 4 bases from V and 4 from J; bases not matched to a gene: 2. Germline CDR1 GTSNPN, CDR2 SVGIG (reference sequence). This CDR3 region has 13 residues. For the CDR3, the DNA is TGTGCCTGGATCGGGACAGGGAATCAGCCCCAGCATTTT. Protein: CAWIGTGNQPQHF.

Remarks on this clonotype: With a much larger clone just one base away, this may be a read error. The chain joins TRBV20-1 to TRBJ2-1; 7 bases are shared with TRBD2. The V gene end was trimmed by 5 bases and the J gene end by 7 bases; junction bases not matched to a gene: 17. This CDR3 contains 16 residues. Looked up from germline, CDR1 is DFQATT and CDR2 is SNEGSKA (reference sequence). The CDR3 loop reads CSAGTGAGSGGNEQFF. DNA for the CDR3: TGCAGTGCTGGGACCGGAGCGGGATCTGGGGGTAATGAGCAGTTCTTC.

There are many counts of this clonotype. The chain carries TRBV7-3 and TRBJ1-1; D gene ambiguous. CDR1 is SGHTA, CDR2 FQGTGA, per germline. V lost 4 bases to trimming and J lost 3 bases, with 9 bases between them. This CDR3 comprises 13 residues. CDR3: CASSSTSDTEAFF. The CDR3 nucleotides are TGTGCCAGCAGCTCTACTTCGGACACTGAAGCTTTCTTT.

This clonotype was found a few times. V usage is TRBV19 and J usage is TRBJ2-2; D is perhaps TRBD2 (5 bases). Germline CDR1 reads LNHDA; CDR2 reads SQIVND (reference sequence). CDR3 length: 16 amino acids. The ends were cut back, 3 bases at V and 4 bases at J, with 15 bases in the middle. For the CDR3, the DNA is TGTGCCAGTAGTATCTTAGGACTTTCTGTCACCGGGGAGCTGTTTTTT. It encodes CASSILGLSVTGELFF.

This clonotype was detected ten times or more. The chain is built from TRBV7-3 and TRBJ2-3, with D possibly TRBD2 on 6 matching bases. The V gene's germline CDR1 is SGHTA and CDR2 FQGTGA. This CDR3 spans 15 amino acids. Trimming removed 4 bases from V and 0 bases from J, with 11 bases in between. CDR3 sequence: CASSWGDHSTDTQYF. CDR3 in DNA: TGTGCCAGCAGCTGGGGGGACCATAGCACAGATACGCAGTATTTT.

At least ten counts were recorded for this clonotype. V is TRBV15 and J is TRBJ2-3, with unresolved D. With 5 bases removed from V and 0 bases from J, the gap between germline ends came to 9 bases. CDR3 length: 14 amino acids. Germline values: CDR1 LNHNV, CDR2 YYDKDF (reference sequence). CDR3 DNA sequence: TGTGCCACCAGCGGCATGCAGAGCACAGATACGCAGTATTTT. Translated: CATSGMQSTDTQYF.

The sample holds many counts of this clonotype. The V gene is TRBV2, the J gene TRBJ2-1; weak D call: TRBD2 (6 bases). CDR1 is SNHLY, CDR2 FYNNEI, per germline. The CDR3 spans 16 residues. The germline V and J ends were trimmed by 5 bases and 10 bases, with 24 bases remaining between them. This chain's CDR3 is CASSTKRLVRVQEQFF. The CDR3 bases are TGTGCCAGCAGTACCAAGCGACTAGTAAGGGTACAGGAGCAGTTCTTC.

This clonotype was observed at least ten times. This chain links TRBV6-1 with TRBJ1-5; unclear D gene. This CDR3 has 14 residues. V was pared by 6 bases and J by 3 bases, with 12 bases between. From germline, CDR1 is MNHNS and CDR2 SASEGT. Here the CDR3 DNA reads TGTGCCAGCAGCTACTTGGGTGTCAATCAGCCCCAGCATTTT. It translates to CASSYLGVNQPQHF.

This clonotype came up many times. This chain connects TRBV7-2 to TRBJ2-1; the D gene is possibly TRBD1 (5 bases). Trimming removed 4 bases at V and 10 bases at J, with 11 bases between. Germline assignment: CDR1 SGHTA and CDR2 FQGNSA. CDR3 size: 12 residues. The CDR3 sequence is CASSYQGIEQFF. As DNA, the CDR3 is TGTGCCAGCAGCTACCAGGGCATAGAGCAGTTCTTC. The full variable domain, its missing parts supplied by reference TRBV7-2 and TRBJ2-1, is GAGVSQSPSNKVTEKGKDVELRCDPISGHTALYWYRQSLGQGLEFLIYFQGNSAPDKSGLPSDRFSAERTGGSVSTLTIQRTQQEDSAVYLCASSYQGIEQFFGPGTRLTVL.

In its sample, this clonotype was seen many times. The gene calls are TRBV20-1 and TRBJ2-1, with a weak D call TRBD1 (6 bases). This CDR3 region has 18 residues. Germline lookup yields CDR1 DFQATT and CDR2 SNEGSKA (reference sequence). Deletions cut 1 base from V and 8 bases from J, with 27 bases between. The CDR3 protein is CSARVGVAIGGVIYEQFF. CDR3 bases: TGCAGTGCTAGAGTTGGGGTAGCGATTGGGGGCGTTATCTATGAGCAGTTCTTC.

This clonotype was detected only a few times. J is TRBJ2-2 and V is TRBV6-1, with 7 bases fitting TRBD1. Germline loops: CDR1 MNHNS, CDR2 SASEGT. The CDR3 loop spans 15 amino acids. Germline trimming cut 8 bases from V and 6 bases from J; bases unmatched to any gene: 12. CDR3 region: CASRQRDDRAGELFF. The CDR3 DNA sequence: TGTGCCAGCCGTCAGCGCGACGACAGGGCCGGGGAGCTGTTTTTT.

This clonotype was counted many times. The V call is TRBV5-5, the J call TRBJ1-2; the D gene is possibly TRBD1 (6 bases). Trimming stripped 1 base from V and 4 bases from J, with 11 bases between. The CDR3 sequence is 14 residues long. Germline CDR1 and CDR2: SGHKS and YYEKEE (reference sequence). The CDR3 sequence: CASSLMTGPYGYTF. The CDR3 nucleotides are TGTGCCAGCAGCTTGATGACAGGCCCCTATGGCTACACCTTC. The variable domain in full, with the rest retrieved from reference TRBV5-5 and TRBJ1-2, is DAGVTQSPTHLIKTRGQQVTLRCSPISGHKSVSWYQQVLGQGPQFIFQYYEKEERGRGNFPDRFSARQFPNYSSELNVNALLLGDSALYLCASSLMTGPYGYTFGSGTRLTVV.

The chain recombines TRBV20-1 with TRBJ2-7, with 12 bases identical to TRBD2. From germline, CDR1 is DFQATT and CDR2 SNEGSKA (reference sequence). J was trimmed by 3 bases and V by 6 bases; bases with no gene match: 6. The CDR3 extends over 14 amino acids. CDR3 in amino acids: CSARLAGDFYEQYF. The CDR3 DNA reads TGCAGTGCGCGACTAGCGGGAGATTTCTACGAGCAGTACTTC.

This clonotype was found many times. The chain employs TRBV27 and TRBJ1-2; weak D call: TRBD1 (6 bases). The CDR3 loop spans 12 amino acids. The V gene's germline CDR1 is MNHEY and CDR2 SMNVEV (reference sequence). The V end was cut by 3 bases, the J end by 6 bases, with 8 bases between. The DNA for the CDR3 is TGTGCCAGCAGTTTCAGGGGCGATGGCTACACCTTC. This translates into CASSFRGDGYTF.

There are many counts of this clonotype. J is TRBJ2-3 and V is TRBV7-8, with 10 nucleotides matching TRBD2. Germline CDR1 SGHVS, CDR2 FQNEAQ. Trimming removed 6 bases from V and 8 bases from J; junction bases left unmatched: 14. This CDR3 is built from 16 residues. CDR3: CASSPSVLAGVGTQYF. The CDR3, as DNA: TGTGCCAGCAGTCCCTCGGTGCTAGCGGGAGTTGGTACGCAGTATTTT.

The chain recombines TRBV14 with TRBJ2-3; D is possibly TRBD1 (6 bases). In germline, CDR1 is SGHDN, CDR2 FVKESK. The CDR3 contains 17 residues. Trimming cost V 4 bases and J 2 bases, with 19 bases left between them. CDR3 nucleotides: TGTGCCAGCAGCCTTCACTATTCAGGGGCGCTCACAGATACGCAGTATTTT. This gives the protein CASSLHYSGALTDTQYF. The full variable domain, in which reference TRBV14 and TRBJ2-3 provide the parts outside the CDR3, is EAGVTQFPSHSVIEKGQTVTLRCDPISGHDNLYWYRRVMGKEIKFLLHFVKESKQDESGMPNNRFLAERTGGTYSTLKVQPAELEDSGVYFCASSLHYSGALTDTQYFGPGTRLTVL.